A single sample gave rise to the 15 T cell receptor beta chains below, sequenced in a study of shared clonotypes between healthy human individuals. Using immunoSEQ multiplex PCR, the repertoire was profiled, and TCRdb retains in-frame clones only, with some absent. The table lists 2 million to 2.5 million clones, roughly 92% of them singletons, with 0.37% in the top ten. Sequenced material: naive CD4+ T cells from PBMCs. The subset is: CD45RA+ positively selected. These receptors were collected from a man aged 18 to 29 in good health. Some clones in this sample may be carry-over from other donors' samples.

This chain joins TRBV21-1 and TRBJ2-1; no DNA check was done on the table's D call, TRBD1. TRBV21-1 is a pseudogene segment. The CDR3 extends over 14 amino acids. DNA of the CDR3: TGTGCCAGCAGCGGTTTAGACACGGTTGGAGAGCAGTTCTTC. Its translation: CASSGLDTVGEQFF.

In DNA form, the CDR3 reads TGTGCTAGTGGTTTGGGTACCGACACAGATACGCAGTATTTT. This codes for CASGLGTDTDTQYF. J is TRBJ2-3 and V is TRBV12-5; unclear D gene. With 1 base removed from V and 2 bases from J, the gap between germline ends came to 7 bases. The CDR3 covers 14 residues. The germline CDR1 and CDR2 sequences are LGHNT and FRNRAP.

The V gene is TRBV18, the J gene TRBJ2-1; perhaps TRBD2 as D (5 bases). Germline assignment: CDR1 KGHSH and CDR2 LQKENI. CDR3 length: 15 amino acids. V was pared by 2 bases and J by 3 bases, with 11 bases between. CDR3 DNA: TGTGCCAGCTCACCAAGGGAGACCTTCTACAATGAGCAGTTCTTC. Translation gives CASSPRETFYNEQFF.

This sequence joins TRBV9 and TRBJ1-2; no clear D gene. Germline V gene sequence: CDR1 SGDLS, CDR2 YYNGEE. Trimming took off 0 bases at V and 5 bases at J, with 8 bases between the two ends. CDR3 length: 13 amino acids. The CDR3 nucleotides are TGTGCCAGCAGCGTAGACAGCACTTATGGCTACACCTTC. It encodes CASSVDSTYGYTF.

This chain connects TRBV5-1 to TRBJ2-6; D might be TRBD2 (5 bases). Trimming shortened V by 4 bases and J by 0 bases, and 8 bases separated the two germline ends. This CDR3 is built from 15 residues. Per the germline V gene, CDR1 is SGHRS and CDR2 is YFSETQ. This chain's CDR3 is CASSHGDSGANVLTF. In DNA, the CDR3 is TGCGCCAGCAGCCACGGGGACTCTGGGGCCAACGTCCTGACTTTC.

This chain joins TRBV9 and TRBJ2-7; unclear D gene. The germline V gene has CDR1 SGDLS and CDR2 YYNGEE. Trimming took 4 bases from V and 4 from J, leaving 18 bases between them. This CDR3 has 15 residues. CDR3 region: CASSSQVGRPYEQYF. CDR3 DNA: TGTGCCAGCAGCTCCCAGGTGGGCAGGCCGTACGAGCAGTACTTC. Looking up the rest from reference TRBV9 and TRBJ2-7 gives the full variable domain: DSGVTQTPKHLITATGQRVTLRCSPRSGDLSVYWYQQSLDQGLQFLIQYYNGEERAKGNILERFSAQQFPDLHSELNLSSLELGDSALYFCASSSQVGRPYEQYFGPGTRLTVT.

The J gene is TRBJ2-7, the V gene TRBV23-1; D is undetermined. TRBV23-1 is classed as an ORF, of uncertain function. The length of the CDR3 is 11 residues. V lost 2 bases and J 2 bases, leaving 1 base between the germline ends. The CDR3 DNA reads TGCGCCAGCAGTCAAGCCTACGAGCAGTACTTC. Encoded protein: CASSQAYEQYF.

The CDR3 spells CASRRTGRWVRNQPQHF. The CDR3 DNA reads TGTGCCAGCAGACGAACCGGGCGCTGGGTAAGGAATCAGCCCCAGCATTTT. V gene TRBV28 combines with J gene TRBJ1-5; D is uncertain. V lost 6 bases and J lost 4, with 22 bases in between. This CDR3 is 17 amino acids long. In germline, CDR1 is MDHEN, CDR2 SYDVKM.

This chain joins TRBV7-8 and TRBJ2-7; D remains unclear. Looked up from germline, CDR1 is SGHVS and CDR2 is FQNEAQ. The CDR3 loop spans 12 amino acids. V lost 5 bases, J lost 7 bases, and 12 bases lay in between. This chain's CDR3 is CASSPYLVEQYF. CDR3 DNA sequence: TGTGCCAGCAGCCCATATTTGGTGGAGCAGTACTTC.

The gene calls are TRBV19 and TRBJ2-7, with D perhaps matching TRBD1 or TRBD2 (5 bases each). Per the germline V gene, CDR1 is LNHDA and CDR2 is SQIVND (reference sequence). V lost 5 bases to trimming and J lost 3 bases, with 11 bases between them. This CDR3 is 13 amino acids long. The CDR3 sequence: CASSLRDGYEQYF. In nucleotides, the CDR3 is TGTGCCAGTAGTCTCCGGGACGGCTACGAGCAGTACTTC.

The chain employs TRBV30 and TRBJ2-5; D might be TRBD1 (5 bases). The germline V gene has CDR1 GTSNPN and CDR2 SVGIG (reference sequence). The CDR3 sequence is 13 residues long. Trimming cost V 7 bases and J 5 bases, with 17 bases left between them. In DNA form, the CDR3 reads TGTGCCTCCCCCGGACAATCGGGTGAGACCCAGTACTTC. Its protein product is CASPGQSGETQYF.

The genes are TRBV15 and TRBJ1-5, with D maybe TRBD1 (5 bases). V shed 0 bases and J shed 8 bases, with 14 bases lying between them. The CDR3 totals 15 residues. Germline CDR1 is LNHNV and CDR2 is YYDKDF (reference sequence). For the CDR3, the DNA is TGTGCCACCAGCAGAGATAGGGGCCGGACAAAGCCCCAGCATTTT. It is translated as CATSRDRGRTKPQHF. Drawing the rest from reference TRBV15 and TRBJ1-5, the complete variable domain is DAMVIQNPRYQVTQFGKPVTLSCSQTLNHNVMYWYQQKSSQAPKLLFHYYDKDFNNEADTPDNFQSRRPNTSFCFLDIRSPGLGDTAMYLCATSRDRGRTKPQHFGDGTRLSIL.

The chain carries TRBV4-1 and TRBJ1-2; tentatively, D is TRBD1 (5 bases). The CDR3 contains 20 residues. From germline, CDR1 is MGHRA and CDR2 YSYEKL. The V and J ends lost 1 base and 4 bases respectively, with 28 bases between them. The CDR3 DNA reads TGCGCCAGCAGCCAAGTGGAATATGGGACGGCCATTATGGCGGGCTATGGCTACACCTTC. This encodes CASSQVEYGTAIMAGYGYTF.

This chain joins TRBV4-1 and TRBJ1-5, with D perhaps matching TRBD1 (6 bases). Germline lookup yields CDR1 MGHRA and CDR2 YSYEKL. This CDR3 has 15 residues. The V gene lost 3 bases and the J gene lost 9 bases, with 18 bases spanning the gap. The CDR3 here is CASSQGGQLGGPQHF. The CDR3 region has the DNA TGCGCCAGCAGCCAGGGTGGACAGCTCGGGGGGCCCCAGCATTTT.

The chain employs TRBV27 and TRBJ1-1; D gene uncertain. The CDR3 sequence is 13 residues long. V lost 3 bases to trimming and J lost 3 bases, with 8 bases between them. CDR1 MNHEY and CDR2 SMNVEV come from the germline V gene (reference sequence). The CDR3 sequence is CASSFSIDTEAFF. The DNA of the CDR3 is TGTGCCAGCAGTTTTTCCATAGACACTGAAGCTTTCTTT.